Listed below are T cell receptor beta chains from one sample, sequenced in a study of OX40 agonist ivuxolimab in advanced cancers. The repertoire was sequenced with immunoSEQ multiplex PCR; TCRdb's copy has only in-frame clones and lacks some. The sample carries 50,000 to 65,000 clones, over 80% recorded once. Specimen: CD4+ or CD8+ T cells sorted from blood, collected in a trial of the OX40 agonist ivuxolimab. The origin of the receptors is an adult with an advanced solid tumor such as melanoma, head and neck, liver or kidney cancer. The CDR3 runs from the conserved cysteine through the conserved F or W. D genes are given only for firm matches. Expanded clones are given a class, and other clones once, few, many or no size at all.

>TRBJ2-3|TRBV7-5|NA|NA
TGTGTCAGAAGCTTACCCGGCGGGAAAGGGGGAGCGGGAAGCACAGATACGCAGTATTTT
CVRSLPGGKGGAGSTDTQYF
>TRBJ2-6|TRBV2|NA|NA
TGTGCCAGCAGAGCAGGTAGTGGGGCCAACGTCCTGACTTTC
CASRAGSGANVLTF
>TRBJ2-2|TRBV6-7|NA|TRBD1
TGTGCCAGCAGCCTCCGGGACAGGGACACCGGGGAGCTGTTTTTT
CASSLRDRDTGELFF
>TRBJ2-7|TRBV19|once|NA
TGTGCCAGTAGTACGGGCGGCGGCTCCTACGAGCAGTACTTC
CASSTGGGSYEQYF
>TRBJ1-1|TRBV27|NA|NA
TGTGCCAGCAGTTTGAGTAGGAACACTGAAGCTTTCTTT
CASSLSRNTEAFF
>TRBJ2-7|TRBV4-2|few|NA
TGTGCCAGCAGCTTGAGAGGGAGTGATTACGAGCAGTACTTC
CASSLRGSDYEQYF
>TRBJ2-7|TRBV5-4|NA|NA
TGTGCCAGCAGCTTAGCTCGTGCGAGGGGCGAGCAGTACTTC
CASSLARARGEQYF
>TRBJ1-5|TRBV18|NA|NA
TGTGCCAGCTCACCATCCCCTTATAGCAATCAGCCCCAGCATTTT
CASSPSPYSNQPQHF
>TRBJ2-3|TRBV5-1|NA|TRBD2
TGCGCCAGCAGCTTGGCCAGGACGGGAGGAAGCACAGATACGCAGTATTTT
CASSLARTGGSTDTQYF
>TRBJ2-3|TRBV7-3|NA|NA
TGTGCCAGCAGCTTAATGGGCGGGAACACAGATACGCAGTATTTT
CASSLMGGNTDTQYF
>TRBJ2-5|TRBV5-1|NA|NA
TGCGCCAGCAGCCCCCGGACCCAAGAGACCCAGTACTTC
CASSPRTQETQYF
>TRBJ2-7|TRBV28|NA|TRBD1
TGTGCCAGCAGTTCAGGACAGGGCCGGTTCTACGAGCAGTACTTC
CASSSGQGRFYEQYF
>TRBJ1-1|TRBV2|NA|NA
TGTGCCAGCAGCCTGAGTCTGAACACTGAAGCTTTCTTT
CASSLSLNTEAFF
>TRBJ1-5|TRBV6-6|NA|TRBD1
TGTGCCAGCAGCCGCAGGGGGCAGGATCAGCCCCAGCATTTT
CASSRRGQDQPQHF
>TRBJ2-3|TRBV7-9|few|NA
TGTGCCAGCAGCTTAGGTTCTGGAGGAGGATCTAGCACAGATACGCAGTATTTT
CASSLGSGGGSSTDTQYF
>TRBJ2-7|TRBV19|NA|TRBD2
TGTGCCAGTAGTATAAAGGCTAGCGGGCTTTACGAGCAGTACTTC
CASSIKASGLYEQYF
>TRBJ2-5|TRBV7-9|NA|NA
TGTGCCAGCAGCTTAGCGAAGGCCCCGTGGGAGACCCAGTACTTC
CASSLAKAPWETQYF